These 23 T cell receptor beta chains share one sample of origin, sequenced in a study of blood T cell repertoires in COVID-19. The table came from immunoSEQ multiplex PCR; TCRdb's copy has only in-frame clones and leaves some out. The sample has under 90,000 clones; 60% to 75% are singletons. Sequenced: peripheral blood. The receptors were sampled from a man in his fifties or sixties with active or convalescent COVID-19.

The V and J genes are TRBV2 and TRBJ2-3; D call uncertain. Trimming took 0 bases from V and 5 from J, leaving 12 bases between them. CDR3 length: 15 residues. Per germline, CDR1 SNHLY and CDR2 FYNNEI. The CDR3 reads CASSEALLSGDTQYF. CDR3 coding DNA: TGTGCCAGCAGTGAAGCGTTACTATCGGGAGATACGCAGTATTTT.

V gene TRBV6-1 combines with J gene TRBJ2-1; maybe TRBD1 (5 bases). CDR1 is MNHNS, CDR2 SASEGT, per germline. The CDR3 spans 16 residues. V dropped 2 bases and J dropped 2 bases, with 13 bases sitting between them. CDR3 DNA: TGTGCCAGCAGTGAAAGTGCGTTGGGGCCCTACAATGAGCAGTTCTTC. Translating it yields CASSESALGPYNEQFF.

J is TRBJ1-2 and V is TRBV30; no clear D gene. Germline CDR1 is GTSNPN and CDR2 is SVGIG (reference sequence). The CDR3 loop spans 16 amino acids. Between the trimmed V and J ends, which lost 0 bases and 8 bases, there was a span of 22 bases. CDR3 nucleotide sequence: TGTGCCTGGAGTGTACGGATCACGGATCCAAGGAGAGGCTACACCTTC. Residues: CAWSVRITDPRRGYTF.

This sequence joins TRBV3-1 (or the pseudogene TRBV3-2) and TRBJ1-1; the D is unclear. This CDR3 spans 16 amino acids. Trimming left V 0 bases short and J 1 base short, with 12 bases between. The germline CDR1 and CDR2 sequences are LGHDT and YNNKEL (reference sequence). The CDR3 protein is CASSQDLGKGNTEAFF. The CDR3 bases are TGTGCCAGCAGCCAAGATCTCGGGAAAGGGAACACTGAAGCTTTCTTT.

This clone occurred a few times. The CDR3 nucleotides are TGTGCCAGCAGCTTAGCCCCAGGACAGGGGGGGTCACCCCTCCACTTT. It codes for CASSLAPGQGGSPLHF. This chain uses TRBV7-2 with TRBJ1-6; TRBD1 matches at 10 bases. Germline V lookup: CDR1 SGHTA, CDR2 FQGNSA. The V and J ends lost 0 bases and 10 bases, in that order; junction bases with no gene match: 6. The CDR3 contains 16 residues.

This chain connects TRBV9 to TRBJ1-2; D is perhaps TRBD1 (6 bases). The V end lost 2 bases, the J end lost 2 bases, and 16 bases lay between the germline ends. Germline CDR1 reads SGDLS; CDR2 reads YYNGEE. This CDR3 contains 16 residues. The CDR3 here is CASSVGGQTGNYGYTF. The CDR3 DNA sequence: TGTGCCAGCAGCGTGGGGGGGCAGACCGGCAACTATGGCTACACCTTC.

V and J are TRBV5-4 and TRBJ2-7, with a tentative D call TRBD1 (6 bases). In germline, CDR1 is SGHNT, CDR2 YYREEE (reference sequence). V was trimmed by 0 bases and J by 0 bases, leaving 7 bases between them. This CDR3 has 14 residues. This CDR3 is CASSLGTDSYEQYF. The CDR3 DNA follows: TGTGCCAGCAGCTTGGGGACAGACTCCTACGAGCAGTACTTC.

The chain recombines TRBV30 with TRBJ1-2, with D perhaps TRBD1 (5 bases). This CDR3 region has 14 residues. Germline V gene sequence: CDR1 GTSNPN, CDR2 SVGIG (reference sequence). Trimming took off 2 bases at V and 1 base at J, with 11 bases between the two ends. The CDR3 nucleotides are TGTGCCTGGAGTTCAGGGAGGGGTAACTATGGCTACACCTTC. This encodes CAWSSGRGNYGYTF.

This chain's CDR3 is CASSLSTSSAYEQYF. CDR3 coding DNA: TGTGCCAGCAGCTTATCGACTAGTTCCGCCTACGAGCAGTACTTC. The chain uses TRBV11-2 and TRBJ2-7; tentative D call: TRBD2 (6 bases). Looked up from germline, CDR1 is SGHAT and CDR2 is FQNNGV. CDR3 length equals 15 residues. Trimming stripped 2 bases from V and 2 bases from J, with 13 bases between.

The V call is TRBV6-5, the J call TRBJ2-3; 8 positions agree with TRBD2. Germline V CDR1 and CDR2: MNHEY, SVGAGI. This CDR3 region has 14 residues. The trim removed 6 bases at V and 2 bases at J, leaving 4 bases unmatched. CDR3 region: CASSRREVTDTQYF. DNA of the CDR3: TGTGCCAGCAGCCGGCGGGAGGTCACAGATACGCAGTATTTT.

The chain uses TRBV4-2 and TRBJ2-7; 7 bases match TRBD1. The CDR3 consists of 13 residues. CDR1 is LGHNA, CDR2 YNFKEQ, per germline. With V trimmed by 4 bases and J by 2 bases, 2 bases remained unmatched. The CDR3 DNA reads as TGTGCCAGCAGCCGGACAGGTACCTACGAGCAGTACTTC. Its translation: CASSRTGTYEQYF.

This chain uses TRBV5-4 with TRBJ2-5; the match to TRBD2 covers 9 bases. The V and J ends lost 4 bases and 5 bases, in that order; junction bases with no gene match: 12. This CDR3 is built from 16 residues. Germline-derived CDR1 and CDR2 are SGHNT and YYREEE (reference sequence). CDR3 residues: CASSPVISAGGETQYF. For the CDR3, the DNA is TGTGCCAGCAGCCCGGTGATTAGCGCGGGGGGGGAGACCCAGTACTTC.

This clone was seen a handful of times. The rearrangement uses TRBV29-1 and TRBJ1-1; no clear D. Trimming removed 1 base from V and 0 bases from J, with 3 bases in between. CDR3 size: 12 residues. Germline CDR1 SQVTM, CDR2 ANQGSEA. DNA of the CDR3: TGCAGCGTTGAAGTCATGAACACTGAAGCTTTCTTT. This encodes CSVEVMNTEAFF.

This chain joins TRBV11-2 and TRBJ2-5; D remains unclear. Per the germline V gene, CDR1 is SGHAT and CDR2 is FQNNGV. V was trimmed by 1 base and J by 14 bases, leaving 17 bases between them. The CDR3 is made up of 13 amino acids. CDR3 nucleotides: TGTGCCAGCAGCTTAGCAGGCGCCGAGTTCAATTACTTC. This gives the protein CASSLAGAEFNYF.

The CDR3 DNA sequence: TGTGCCAGCAGTTTAGTGGGCGGGGAGACCCAGTACTTC. This sequence encodes CASSLVGGETQYF. The chain links TRBV12-3 or TRBV12-4 to TRBJ2-5; the D gene is possibly TRBD2 (5 bases). The CDR3 totals 13 residues. V lost 1 base and J 5 bases, leaving 8 bases between the germline ends.

This chain joins TRBV12-3 or TRBV12-4 and TRBJ2-5, with TRBD2 matching over 7 bases. J lost 3 bases, V lost 6 bases, and 4 bases had no gene match. CDR3 length: 13 residues. Here the CDR3 DNA reads TGTGCCAGCAGCCTCGGGGGGAAAGAGACCCAGTACTTC. Encoded protein: CASSLGGKETQYF.

This chain links TRBV18 with TRBJ2-5, with no clear D. V lost 3 bases and J 10 bases, leaving 18 bases between the germline ends. Germline V gives CDR1 KGHSH, CDR2 LQKENI. The CDR3 consists of 14 residues. CDR3 sequence: CASSPLRSSGDQYF. CDR3 sequence (DNA): TGTGCCAGCTCACCGCTTCGGTCCTCGGGTGACCAGTACTTC. The full variable domain, with the rest looked up from reference TRBV18 and TRBJ2-5, is NAGVMQNPRHLVRRRGQEARLRCSPMKGHSHVYWYRQLPEEGLKFMVYLQKENIIDESGMPKERFSAEFPKEGPSILRIQQVVRGDSAAYFCASSPLRSSGDQYFGPGTRLLVL.

This chain joins TRBV9 and TRBJ1-1; D uncertain. CDR1 and CDR2 from the germline V gene are SGDLS and YYNGEE. Trimming removed 0 bases from V and 1 base from J, with 13 bases in between. The CDR3 runs to 16 residues. The CDR3 DNA reads as TGTGCCAGCAGCGTAGGAGCAAGTCCTTCGAACACTGAAGCTTTCTTT. Its protein is CASSVGASPSNTEAFF.

This clone has just a few counts. This rearrangement joins TRBV6-6 to TRBJ1-1; no clear D gene. Germline CDR1 and CDR2: MNHNY and SVGAGI (reference sequence). Trimming left V 2 bases short and J 7 bases short, with 8 bases between. CDR3 length equals 12 residues. This chain's CDR3 is CASSYNEGEAFF. DNA of the CDR3: TGTGCCAGCAGTTACAACGAGGGTGAAGCTTTCTTT.

This chain links TRBV19 with TRBJ2-1; 8 positions agree with TRBD2. Trimming at V came to 6 bases and at J to 7 bases, leaving 14 bases not matched to a gene. Germline V gives CDR1 LNHDA, CDR2 SQIVND (reference sequence). The CDR3 totals 16 residues. Here the CDR3 DNA reads TGTGCCAGTAGATCCCTAGCGGGTCTTCTGCTGAATGAGCAGTTCTTC. Protein sequence: CASRSLAGLLLNEQFF.

The V call is TRBV7-9, the J call TRBJ1-5; D is uncertain. V lost 3 bases, J lost 5 bases, and 14 bases lay in between. The CDR3 loop spans 15 amino acids. The germline gives CDR1 SEHNR, CDR2 FQNEAQ (reference sequence). The CDR3 DNA sequence: TGTGCCAGCAGCTTCGACGGAAACGGGTATCAGCCCCAGCATTTT. It specifies CASSFDGNGYQPQHF. Using reference TRBV7-9 and TRBJ1-5 for the parts outside the CDR3, the full variable domain is DTGVSQNPRHKITKRGQNVTFRCDPISEHNRLYWYRQTLGQGPEFLTYFQNEAQLEKSRLLSDRFSAERPKGSFSTLEIQRTEQGDSAMYLCASSFDGNGYQPQHFGDGTRLSIL.

CDR3 in amino acids: CASSSRNSNQPQHF. CDR3 bases: TGTGCCAGCAGCTCCAGGAACAGCAATCAGCCCCAGCATTTT. The V gene is TRBV5-6, the J gene TRBJ1-5; D is uncertain. This CDR3 region has 14 residues. CDR1 and CDR2 from the germline V gene are SGHDT and YYEEEE. V lost 3 bases and J 1 base, leaving 8 bases between the germline ends.

The chain has TRBV2 and TRBJ2-5, with TRBD1 identical over 8 bases. After removal of 7 bases from V and 4 bases from J, the junction contained 5 bases not matched to a gene. Germline V CDR1 and CDR2: SNHLY, FYNNEI. The CDR3 sequence is 13 residues long. DNA for the CDR3: TGTGCCAGCACTAAGGACAGGGCAGAGACCCAGTACTTC. It codes for CASTKDRAETQYF.